The entry below describes one T cell receptor beta chain. Using immunoSEQ multiplex PCR, the repertoire was profiled, and TCRdb retains in-frame clones only, with some absent. The sample carries about 56,000 clones, 90% recorded once. Germline CDR1 SGHAT, CDR2 FQNNGV. V dropped 6 bases and J dropped 9; count of bases not matched to a gene: 6. The CDR3 runs to 14 residues. The sample is drawn from a study of T cell changes during pregnancy in multiple sclerosis. The chain links TRBV11-2 to TRBJ2-1; 12 nucleotides match TRBD2. The source of this sequence is a female donor in good health, enrolled as a control in a pregnancy study. Source: peripheral blood, taken in the first trimester of pregnancy. CDR3 loop: CASRTSGSRGEQFF. CDR3 bases: TGTGCCAGCAGGACTAGCGGGAGTCGCGGTGAGCAGTTCTTC.